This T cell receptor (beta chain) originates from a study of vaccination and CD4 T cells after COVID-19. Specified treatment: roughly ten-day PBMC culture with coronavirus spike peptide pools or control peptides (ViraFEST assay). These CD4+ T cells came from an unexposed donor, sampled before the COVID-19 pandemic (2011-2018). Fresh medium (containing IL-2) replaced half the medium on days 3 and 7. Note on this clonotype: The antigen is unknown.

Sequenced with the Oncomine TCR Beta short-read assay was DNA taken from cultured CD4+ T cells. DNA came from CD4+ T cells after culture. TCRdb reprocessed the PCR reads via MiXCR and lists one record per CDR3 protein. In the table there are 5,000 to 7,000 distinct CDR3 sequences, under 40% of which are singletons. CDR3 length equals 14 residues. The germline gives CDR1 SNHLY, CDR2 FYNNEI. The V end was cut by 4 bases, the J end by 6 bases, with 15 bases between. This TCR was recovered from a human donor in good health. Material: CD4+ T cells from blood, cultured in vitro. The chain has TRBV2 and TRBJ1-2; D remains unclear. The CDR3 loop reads CASSAMVGRNGYTF. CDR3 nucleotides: TGTGCCAGCAGTGCAATGGTGGGTCGGAATGGCTACACCTTC. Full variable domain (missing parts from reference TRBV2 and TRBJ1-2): EPEVTQTPSHQVTQMGQEVILRCVPISNHLYFYWYRQILGQKVEFLVSFYNNEISEKSEIFDDQFSVERPDGSNFTLKIRSTKLEDSAMYFCASSAMVGRNGYTFGSGTRLTVV.